This T cell receptor (beta chain) comes out of a study of T cell repertoires in cytomegalovirus infection. On this clonotype itself: The antigen is undetermined.

TCRdb redid the calling of the reads with MiXCR, one entry per CDR3 protein. The repertoire includes 50,000 to 60,000 distinct CDR3 sequences, 20% of them detected once, and just under 80% sits in the top ten. CDR3 size: 14 residues. V lost 4 bases, J lost 2 bases, and 5 bases stayed unmatched. Germline CDR1 and CDR2: SGHTA and FQGNSA. Material: CD8+ T cells from cultured PBMCs, obtained from culture after CMV antigen stimulation. The receptor was derived from a human donor in good health (CMV status not recorded). Some clones in this sample may be carry-over from other donors' samples. This chain links TRBV7-2 with TRBJ2-7, with 7 positions matching TRBD1. For the CDR3, the DNA is TGTGCCAGCAGCTCCTACAGGGGTACCTACGAGCAGTACTTC. Translation gives CASSSYRGTYEQYF.